The next 16 T cell receptor beta chains were all read from a single sample in a study of metastatic and nonmetastatic thyroid tumors. MiXCR reprocessed the PCR reads for TCRdb. Of some 21,000 clones listed, approximately 16% are singletons. Patients were all untreated before their thyroid surgery. Sequenced input: blood. Receptor source: a male donor with papillary thyroid cancer or a benign thyroid nodule (not recorded which). Some clones in this sample may be carry-over from other donors' samples.

The chain combines TRBV11-3 with TRBJ1-1; possible D gene TRBD1, 6 bases. The V and J ends lost 1 base and 6 bases respectively, with 12 bases between them. The CDR3 consists of 14 residues. CDR1 and CDR2 (germline): SGHNT, YENEEA. CDR3 in DNA: TGTGCCAGCAGCTTAGCGGGGGGCGCGGCTGAAGCTTTCTTT. Its translation: CASSLAGGAAEAFF.

The table lists this clone with a few counts. J is TRBJ2-1 and V is TRBV19, with a possible D match to TRBD1 (5 bases). The CDR3 is made up of 13 amino acids. The V and J ends lost 3 bases and 3 bases respectively, with 6 bases between them. Per the germline V gene, CDR1 is LNHDA and CDR2 is SQIVND (reference sequence). The CDR3 DNA is TGTGCCAGTAGTATGGGGCTCTACAATGAGCAGTTCTTC. Residues: CASSMGLYNEQFF.

The table lists this clone with many counts. The J gene is TRBJ1-5, the V gene TRBV9; a possible D gene is TRBD1 (6 bases). The V and J ends lost 4 bases and 3 bases respectively, with 8 bases between them. The germline gives CDR1 SGDLS, CDR2 YYNGEE. The CDR3 spans 13 residues. The chain's CDR3 is CASSLGANQPQHF. CDR3 bases: TGTGCCAGCAGCCTGGGGGCCAATCAGCCCCAGCATTTT. The variable domain in full, completed from reference TRBV9 and TRBJ1-5, reads DSGVTQTPKHLITATGQRVTLRCSPRSGDLSVYWYQQSLDQGLQFLIQYYNGEERAKGNILERFSAQQFPDLHSELNLSSLELGDSALYFCASSLGANQPQHFGDGTRLSIL.

This clone was recorded at least ten times. J is TRBJ1-3 and V is TRBV6-1, with D possibly matching TRBD1 (6 bases). CDR3 length: 14 amino acids. Germline lookup yields CDR1 MNHNS and CDR2 SASEGT. The V end lost 6 bases, the J end lost 0 bases, and 9 bases lay between the germline ends. CDR3 coding DNA: TGTGCCAGCAGACAGGGCGTCTCTGGAAACACCATATATTTT. As protein: CASRQGVSGNTIYF.

This clone was seen many times. Sequence at one end of the junction differs from germline and may be a read error. This sample also contains other DNA sequences that code for the same CDR3. The V and J genes are TRBV5-1 and TRBJ2-2, with D possibly being TRBD1 or TRBD2 (5 bases each). This CDR3 region has 17 residues. Germline assignment: CDR1 SGHRS and CDR2 YFSETQ. CDR3 in amino acids: CASSLAWDVLNTGELVF. The CDR3 DNA reads as TGCGCCAGCAGCTTGGCCTGGGACGTGCTGAACACCGGGGAGCTGGTTTTT.

Ten or more counts support this clone. CDR3 sequence: CASSSRMIGYGYTF. For the CDR3, the DNA is TGTGCCAGTAGTAGTAGGATGATCGGCTATGGCTACACCTTC. The chain has TRBV19 and TRBJ1-2; D unresolved. Trimming shortened V by 4 bases and J by 4 bases, and 13 bases separated the two germline ends. Germline V CDR1 and CDR2: LNHDA, SQIVND (reference sequence). This CDR3 is 14 amino acids long.

This clone was seen ten or more times. The V call is TRBV29-1, the J call TRBJ1-1; D remains unclear. Trimming left V 5 bases short and J 9 bases short, with 22 bases between. The CDR3 loop spans 14 amino acids. Germline assignment: CDR1 SQVTM and CDR2 ANQGSEA. The CDR3 here is CSVLVVEAGGKAFF. CDR3 DNA: TGCAGCGTTCTTGTCGTGGAAGCCGGTGGGAAAGCTTTCTTT.

This clone showed up many times. This chain links TRBV6-2 or TRBV6-3 with TRBJ2-3; no definite D call. This CDR3 is built from 13 residues. The V gene lost 5 bases and the J gene lost 4 bases, with 10 bases spanning the gap. The V gene's germline CDR1 is MNHEY and CDR2 SVGEGT. CDR3 region: CASSRGEPDTQYF. The CDR3 nucleotides read TGTGCCAGCAGTCGCGGCGAACCAGATACGCAGTATTTT.

This clone counts as medium-sized. The chain is built from TRBV2 and TRBJ1-2; tentatively, D is TRBD1 (6 bases). The CDR3 contains 13 residues. With 7 bases removed from V and 6 bases from J, the gap between germline ends came to 15 bases. Per the germline V gene, CDR1 is SNHLY and CDR2 is FYNNEI. This CDR3 reads CASNIQGGDGYTF. CDR3 nucleotide sequence: TGTGCCAGCAACATACAGGGAGGGGATGGCTACACCTTC.

Note on this clone: One end of the junction varies from germline; a read error may be responsible. The chain is built from TRBV9 and TRBJ1-4; TRBD1 aligns across 8 bases. CDR3 length: 15 amino acids. From germline, CDR1 is SGDLS and CDR2 YYNGEE. CDR3 coding DNA: TGTGTCAGCAGCCTGGGACAGGCAACTAATGAAAAACTGTTTTTT. This codes for CVSSLGQATNEKLFF.

At least ten counts were recorded for this clone. J is TRBJ2-2 and V is TRBV5-1; TRBD2 matches 8 bases. CDR1 SGHRS and CDR2 YFSETQ come from the germline V gene. CDR3 length: 16 amino acids. Trimming removed 0 bases from V and 6 bases from J; junction bases left unmatched: 7. The CDR3: CASSLAAGGSAGELFF. The CDR3 nucleotides are TGCGCCAGCAGCTTGGCTGCGGGAGGAAGTGCCGGGGAGCTGTTTTTT.

A few counts support this clone. No conserved phenylalanine or tryptophan ends this CDR3, so it is likely a read error. The rearrangement uses TRBV15 and TRBJ1-2; a possible D gene is TRBD1 (5 bases). Germline lookup yields CDR1 LNHNV and CDR2 YYDKDF (reference sequence). The length of the CDR3 is 13 residues. The CDR3 here is CATSSTGFRGYTL. The CDR3 nucleotides read TGTGCCACAAGCAGTACAGGATTCCGTGGCTACACCTTA.

This rearrangement joins TRBV6-5 to TRBJ2-7, with 9 bases fitting TRBD1. CDR1 and CDR2 from the germline V gene are MNHEY and SVGAGI. J was trimmed by 5 bases and V by 0 bases; bases with no gene match: 5. This CDR3 comprises 15 residues. The CDR3 loop is CASSYSGTGQNEQYF. In DNA, the CDR3 is TGTGCCAGCAGTTACTCGGGGACAGGGCAAAACGAGCAGTACTTC.

Ten or more counts support this clone. The chain joins TRBV5-5 to TRBJ2-7; D might be TRBD1 (5 bases). V lost 4 bases and J lost 3, with 11 bases in between. Germline V gene sequence: CDR1 SGHKS, CDR2 YYEKEE (reference sequence). There are 13 residues in the CDR3. The CDR3 DNA is TGTGCCAGCAGCATAACAGGTTTCTACGAGCAGTACTTC. Protein product: CASSITGFYEQYF. The whole variable domain, remainder taken from reference TRBV5-5 and TRBJ2-7, is DAGVTQSPTHLIKTRGQQVTLRCSPISGHKSVSWYQQVLGQGPQFIFQYYEKEERGRGNFPDRFSARQFPNYSSELNVNALLLGDSALYLCASSITGFYEQYFGPGTRLTVT.

CDR3 amino acids: CASRTASSYEQYF. Written as DNA, the CDR3 is TGCGCCAGCAGGACAGCAAGCTCCTACGAGCAGTACTTC. This chain links TRBV5-1 with TRBJ2-7, with a weak D call TRBD1 (5 bases). Germline loops: CDR1 SGHRS, CDR2 YFSETQ. V gave up 5 bases and J gave up 0 bases, with 9 bases separating them. This CDR3 contains 13 residues.

The V call is TRBV7-6, the J call TRBJ2-1; D tentatively reads TRBD1 or TRBD2 (5 bases each). The CDR3 loop spans 16 amino acids. Trimming cost V 5 bases and J 7 bases, with 21 bases left between them. Germline CDR1 and CDR2: SGHVS and FNYEAQ. The CDR3 DNA reads as TGTGCCAGCAGCCAGGGCCGAGGGCGGACGTTTAATGAGCAGTTCTTC. Its translation: CASSQGRGRTFNEQFF.